A selection of T cell receptor beta chains follows, all from one sample in a study of graft-versus-host responses after intestinal transplantation. The antigens for these receptors are not known. Generated by immunoSEQ multiplex PCR, the TCRdb table keeps only in-frame clones and is missing some. The table records more than 95,000 clones, approximately 90% of them present only once. Sequenced material: unstimulated CD4+ T cells sorted from spleen or lymph node cells, taken before intestinal transplant. All receptors come from a human donor who received an intestinal transplant. Both conserved end residues are part of each CDR3. A D gene is named only where the DNA matches it firmly. A row's size may be missing; if present it is once, few, many or a size class.

J gene,clone size,D gene,V gene,CDR3 protein,CDR3 DNA
TRBJ2-3,few,.,TRBV5-1,CASSLGGNTDTQYF,TGCGCCAGCAGCTTGGGAGGCAACACAGATACGCAGTATTTT
TRBJ2-6,.,.,TRBV6-1,CASRTQGSGANVLTF,TGTGCCAGCAGGACCCAGGGAAGTGGGGCCAACGTCCTGACTTTC
TRBJ2-3,.,TRBD2,TRBV10-3,CAIDAGGPDTQYF,TGTGCCATCGACGCGGGGGGGCCAGATACGCAGTATTTT
TRBJ2-7,.,.,TRBV19,CASSAQGGSPYEQYF,TGTGCCAGTAGTGCCCAGGGGGGCAGCCCCTACGAGCAGTACTTC
TRBJ1-1,.,.,TRBV5-1,CASSLAGSSEAFF,TGCGCCAGCAGCTTGGCGGGTAGTAGCGAAGCTTTCTTT
TRBJ1-1,.,.,TRBV30,CAWISTGKAFF,TGTGCCTGGATCTCGACAGGCAAAGCTTTCTTT
TRBJ2-1,.,TRBD1,TRBV4-1,CASSPGQGQSSYNEQFF,TGCGCCAGCAGCCCTGGACAGGGACAGAGCTCCTACAATGAGCAGTTCTTC
TRBJ2-7,.,TRBD1,TRBV5-5,CASSPAGTGVYEQYF,TGTGCCAGCAGCCCGGCCGGGACAGGGGTATACGAGCAGTACTTC
TRBJ1-1,.,TRBD1,TRBV5-1,CASSGGQGLNTEAFF,TGCGCCAGCAGCGGGGGACAGGGATTGAACACTGAAGCTTTCTTT
TRBJ2-1,.,.,TRBV4-2,CASSHLTGFYNEQFF,TGTGCCAGCAGCCACCTCACCGGTTTCTACAATGAGCAGTTCTTC
TRBJ2-1,once,.,TRBV7-3,CASSPHPGDLKQFF,TGTGCCAGCAGCCCCCATCCAGGGGATTTGAAGCAGTTCTTC
TRBJ2-1,.,.,TRBV5-5,CASSLSGSHYNEQFF,TGTGCCAGCAGCTTAAGCGGATCCCACTACAATGAGCAGTTCTTC
TRBJ2-7,.,TRBD2,TRBV9,CASSVRPGGAYEQYF,TGTGCCAGCAGCGTAAGACCGGGAGGCGCCTACGAGCAGTACTTC
TRBJ1-2,.,.,TRBV15,CATSRDLQPHGYGYTF,TGTGCCACCAGCAGAGATTTACAGCCCCACGGATATGGCTACACCTTC
TRBJ2-5,.,TRBD2,TRBV4-1,CASREGQRGKETQYF,TGCGCCAGCCGGGAGGGGCAACGGGGGAAAGAGACCCAGTACTTC
TRBJ1-2,.,.,TRBV28,CASSLKGEGYTF,TGTGCCAGCAGTTTAAAGGGAGAAGGCTACACCTTC
TRBJ2-2,once,.,TRBV4-3,CASSQDNAVTGELFF,TGCGCCAGCAGCCAAGATAACGCGGTCACCGGGGAGCTGTTTTTT
TRBJ1-4,few,.,TRBV5-1,CASSLNGGEWEKLFF,TGCGCCAGCAGCTTGAATGGGGGCGAATGGGAAAAACTGTTTTTT
TRBJ1-4,.,.,TRBV7-9,CASSSPRGRVEEKLFF,TGTGCCAGCAGCTCCCCGCGAGGGAGGGTGGAGGAAAAACTGTTTTTT
TRBJ2-7,.,.,TRBV2,CASKHGTNQIYEQYF,TGTGCCAGTAAACATGGGACAAACCAAATCTACGAGCAGTACTTC
TRBJ2-1,.,.,TRBV29-1,CSVGSGGEQFF,TGCAGCGTAGGTTCCGGAGGTGAGCAGTTCTTC
TRBJ2-2,.,TRBD2,TRBV10-3,CAIRRGGASWDTGELFF,TGTGCCATCCGACGGGGGGGCGCTAGTTGGGACACCGGGGAGCTGTTTTTT
TRBJ2-3,once,TRBD2,TRBV30,CAWSSTSGRADTQYF,TGTGCCTGGAGCTCAACTAGCGGGAGGGCAGATACGCAGTATTTT
TRBJ2-1,once,TRBD2,TRBV18,CASTPASGSNEQFF,TGTGCCAGCACGCCGGCTAGCGGCTCCAATGAGCAGTTCTTC
TRBJ1-1,once,TRBD1,TRBV5-1,CASSPRTGRMLNTEAFF,TGCGCCAGCAGCCCCCGGACAGGGCGAATGCTGAACACTGAAGCTTTCTTT
TRBJ2-1,.,TRBD1,TRBV5-4,CASSLEGAHYNEQFF,TGTGCCAGCAGCTTGGAGGGGGCTCACTACAATGAGCAGTTCTTC
TRBJ1-1,.,TRBD1,TRBV7-9,CASSSGTGDSTEAFF,TGTGCCAGCAGCTCCGGGACAGGGGACAGCACTGAAGCTTTCTTT
TRBJ1-2,.,.,TRBV7-8,CASSLSSNWGRNYGYTF,TGTGCCAGCAGCTTAAGTTCTAATTGGGGGCGCAACTATGGCTACACCTTC
TRBJ1-2,.,.,TRBV6-5,CASSYGGTNYGYTF,TGTGCCAGCAGTTACGGTGGCACCAACTATGGCTACACCTTC
TRBJ2-7,.,.,TRBV18,CASSPGGTGSKYF,TGTGCCAGCTCACCCGGTGGCACCGGGAGTAAGTACTTC
TRBJ1-1,.,.,TRBV21-1,CASTIIPFVNRNTEAFF,TGTGCCAGCACCATTATACCATTTGTCAATAGGAACACTGAAGCTTTCTTT
TRBJ1-2,.,TRBD1,TRBV5-6,CASSRTGREDGYYGYTF,TGTGCCAGCAGCAGGACAGGGAGGGAGGACGGATACTATGGCTACACCTTC
TRBJ2-1,.,TRBD1,TRBV18,CASSPQDRGNSYNEQFF,TGTGCCAGCTCACCACAGGACAGGGGGAACTCCTACAATGAGCAGTTCTTC
TRBJ1-2,.,.,TRBV7-2,CASSLGGGLGYTF,TGTGCCAGCAGCTTAGGGGGGGGGCTCGGCTACACCTTC
TRBJ2-2,.,.,TRBV5-1,CASSLPGDTGELFF,TGCGCCAGCAGCTTGCCAGGGGACACCGGGGAGCTGTTTTTT
TRBJ2-2,.,.,TRBV2,CASSEWRVGELFF,TGTGCCAGCAGTGAATGGAGGGTCGGGGAGCTGTTTTTT
TRBJ1-2,.,.,TRBV7-2,CASSLGFDTYYGYTF,TGTGCCAGCAGCTTAGGCTTCGACACGTACTATGGCTACACCTTC
TRBJ2-1,.,.,TRBV15,CATSLRVVPYNEQFF,TGTGCCACCAGCCTCCGGGTAGTGCCTTACAATGAGCAGTTCTTC
TRBJ1-1,.,TRBD1,TRBV5-1,CASSLRQGAANTEAFF,TGCGCCAGCAGCCTAAGACAGGGGGCCGCTAACACTGAAGCTTTCTTT
TRBJ2-3,.,TRBD1,TRBV6-1,CASSTKGQGADTQYF,TGTGCCAGCAGTACTAAAGGACAGGGGGCAGATACGCAGTATTTT
TRBJ2-1,.,.,TRBV7-9,CASSLEWAPYNEQFF,TGTGCCAGCAGCTTAGAGTGGGCACCCTACAATGAGCAGTTCTTC
TRBJ2-2,.,.,TRBV15,CATSSVGYLNTGELFF,TGTGCCACCAGCAGTGTGGGCTACCTGAACACCGGGGAGCTGTTTTTT
TRBJ1-2,.,.,TRBV10-3,CAISEGPEGYTF,TGTGCCATCAGTGAGGGGCCAGAAGGCTACACCTTC
TRBJ1-3,.,.,TRBV19,CASSIERQTGNTIYF,TGTGCCAGTAGTATAGAAAGACAGACTGGAAACACCATATATTTT
TRBJ2-7,once,TRBD2,TRBV11-2,CASSPRLAGGTYEQYF,TGTGCCAGCAGCCCCAGACTAGCGGGAGGAACCTACGAGCAGTACTTC
TRBJ1-2,.,.,TRBV19,CASSRGEVYYGYTF,TGTGCCAGTAGTAGAGGGGAGGTTTACTATGGCTACACCTTC
TRBJ2-6,once,TRBD1,TRBV29-1,CSAPGQGAVGANVLTF,TGCAGCGCCCCGGGACAGGGGGCAGTTGGGGCCAACGTCCTGACTTTC
TRBJ1-1,.,.,TRBV5-6,CASSLARGNTEAFF,TGTGCCAGCAGCTTGGCCCGGGGTAACACTGAAGCTTTCTTT